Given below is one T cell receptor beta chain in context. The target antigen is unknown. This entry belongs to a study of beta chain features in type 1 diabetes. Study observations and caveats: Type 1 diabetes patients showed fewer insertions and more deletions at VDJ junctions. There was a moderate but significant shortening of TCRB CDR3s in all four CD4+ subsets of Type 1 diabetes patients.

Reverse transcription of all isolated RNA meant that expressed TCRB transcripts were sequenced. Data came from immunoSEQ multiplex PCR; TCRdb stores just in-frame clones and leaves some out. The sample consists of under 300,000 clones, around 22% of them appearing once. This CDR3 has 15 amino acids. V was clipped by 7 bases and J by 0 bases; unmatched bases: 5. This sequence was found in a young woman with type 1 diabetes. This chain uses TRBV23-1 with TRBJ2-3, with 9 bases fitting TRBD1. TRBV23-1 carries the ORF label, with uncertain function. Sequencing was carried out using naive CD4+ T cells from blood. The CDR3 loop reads CASTTGGASTDTQYF. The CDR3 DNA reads TGCGCCAGCACTACAGGGGGCGCGAGCACAGATACGCAGTATTTT.